The sequence of this T cell receptor (beta chain) was determined in a study of identical twins. A word on this clonotype: Its antigen is as yet unknown.

One entry per CDR3 protein results from TCRdb running MiXCR on the 5' RACE reads. This table holds around 500,000 distinct CDR3 sequences, approximately 14% found once. Per the germline V gene, CDR1 is MNHNS and CDR2 is SASEGT. This CDR3 comprises 14 residues. V shed 6 bases and J shed 1 base, with 9 bases lying between them. Study conclusions and caveats: In zero-insertion analyses, partial confounding could arise from invariant MAIT and iNKT cells. Shared out-of-frame alpha sequences (those common to twins) showed excess low generation probability.

A further study also used this sample, focusing on yellow fever vaccine responses in identical twins.

The receptor comes from a woman aged 18-29 years in good health. The V and J genes are TRBV6-1 and TRBJ2-2; tentatively, D is TRBD1 (5 bases). The sample comprised CD4+ T cells sorted from blood. CDR3 sequence reads: CASRQDRNTGELFF. The CDR3 DNA sequence: TGTGCCAGCAGACAAGACAGGAACACCGGGGAGCTGTTTTTT.